This note documents a single TCR beta chain sequence. The record originates from a study of blood T cell repertoires in COVID-19. In the source study's methods: Reference gene primers were amplified, and this amplification served to estimate nucleated cell counts. Generated by immunoSEQ multiplex PCR, the TCRdb table keeps only in-frame clones and is missing some. V and J calls and clone size are copied from that table; D and trimming were computed from the DNA. The data hold some 100,000 clones, with around three quarters observed a single time. This receptor was identified in a human donor in a cohort sampled during active or convalescent COVID-19. The sequencing input was peripheral blood.

This chain's CDR3 is CATSRQTPTNEKLFF. DNA for the CDR3: TGTGCCACCAGCAGACAGACACCAACTAATGAAAAACTGTTTTTT. The chain uses TRBV15 and TRBJ1-4; D remains unclear. The CDR3 has 15 residues. V gave up 2 bases and J gave up 0 bases, with 7 bases separating them. Germline CDR1 reads LNHNV; CDR2 reads YYDKDF (reference sequence).